This T cell receptor beta chain originates from a study of blood T cells in healthy people across ages. The wider study: Every two T cells gave about one barcoded beta molecule via template switching. Study-level points and caveats: The long-lived group displayed more naive CD4+ cells, plus higher diversity, than the aged donors did.

This clonotype was seen many times. Its antigen remains unidentified. The sample providers were healthy Caucasian people from Russia, aged roughly 6 to 95. Trimming took 2 bases from V and 7 from J, leaving 11 bases between them. Germline V gene data show CDR1 as MNHEY and CDR2 as SMNVEV (reference sequence). The CDR3 has 14 residues. A J-beta primer mix and a sample-barcoded 5' primer were used in a second PCR of roughly 6 to 12 cycles. TCRdb re-called the 5' RACE reads with MiXCR, one entry per CDR3 protein. The table records approximately 760,000 distinct CDR3 sequences, 20% to 25% of them present only once. This same sample was also taken into another study, of T cells of mothers and their children. That investigation notes: The output of TCR recombination is shaped by thymic selection similarly in related and unrelated pairs.

The sequenced sample was blood. The V call is TRBV27, the J call TRBJ1-4; D call uncertain. This receptor was identified in a boy between 10 and 17 years old in good health. The DNA for the CDR3 is TGTGCCAGCAGTTTAACGGGGTTGGGTGAAAAACTGTTTTTT. Translation: CASSLTGLGEKLFF. Based on the CDR3 plus reference TRBV27 and TRBJ1-4, the full variable domain is EAQVTQNPRYLITVTGKKLTVTCSQNMNHEYMSWYRQDPGLGLRQIYYSMNVEVTDKGDVPEGYKVSRKEKRNFPLILESPSPNQTSLYFCASSLTGLGEKLFFGSGTQLSVL.